One and the same sample provided the 22 T cell receptor beta chains below, sequenced in a study of T cell changes during pregnancy in multiple sclerosis. Assay used: immunoSEQ multiplex PCR; TCRdb lists only in-frame clones, some missing. The repertoire includes about 51,000 clones, 85% to 95% of them detected once, and about 0.5% sits in the top ten. This sample comprised CD4+ T cells from peripheral blood mononuclear cells, obtained in the second trimester of pregnancy. Receptors originate from a female donor with multiple sclerosis, enrolled in a pregnancy study.

The rearrangement uses TRBV6-1 and TRBJ2-7; the D gene is possibly TRBD1 (5 bases). This CDR3 comprises 14 residues. Germline loops: CDR1 MNHNS, CDR2 SASEGT. V lost 4 bases and J 3 bases, leaving 13 bases between the germline ends. CDR3 DNA: TGTGCCAGCAGTGTAGGGGTGCGGATCTACGAGCAGTACTTC. This sequence encodes CASSVGVRIYEQYF.

The chain joins TRBV7-3 to TRBJ1-6, with D possibly being TRBD1 (5 bases). CDR3 length: 14 residues. CDR1 is SGHTA and CDR2 is FQGTGA in the germline V gene. The germline V and J ends were trimmed by 2 bases and 11 bases, with 13 bases remaining between them. Here the CDR3 reads CASSLSREGTPLHF. CDR3 nucleotides: TGTGCCAGCAGCTTATCCCGGGAGGGGACACCCCTCCACTTT.

The gene calls are TRBV19 and TRBJ2-1, with TRBD1 matching over 10 bases. The germline V gene has CDR1 LNHDA and CDR2 SQIVND (reference sequence). The CDR3 loop spans 17 amino acids. With 4 bases clipped from V and 0 bases from J, the junction kept 6 bases outside the gene matches. CDR3 bases: TGTGCCAGTAGTACTCCCTGGACAGGGGGCTCCTACAATGAGCAGTTCTTC. Translating it yields CASSTPWTGGSYNEQFF.

The chain has TRBV6-6 and TRBJ1-5, with D perhaps matching TRBD1 (6 bases). The CDR3 contains 15 residues. The germline V gene encodes CDR1 MNHNY and CDR2 SVGAGI (reference sequence). Trimming shortened V by 0 bases and J by 4 bases, and 10 bases separated the two germline ends. CDR3 region: CASSYSDSLNQPQHF. DNA for the CDR3: TGTGCCAGCAGTTACTCGGACAGCTTGAATCAGCCCCAGCATTTT.

The J gene is TRBJ2-1, the V gene TRBV4-2, with no clear D. Between the trimmed V and J ends, which lost 0 bases and 6 bases, there was a span of 6 bases. This CDR3 is built from 13 residues. Germline V gene data show CDR1 as LGHNA and CDR2 as YNFKEQ. The CDR3 sequence is CASSQDPGNEQFF. DNA of the CDR3: TGTGCCAGCAGCCAAGATCCGGGCAATGAGCAGTTCTTC.

The chain carries TRBV30 and TRBJ2-3; tentatively, D is TRBD1 (5 bases). The CDR3 sequence is 15 residues long. Germline CDR1 is GTSNPN and CDR2 is SVGIG (reference sequence). With 1 base removed from V and 1 base from J, the gap between germline ends came to 12 bases. The CDR3 protein is CAWSARGRGTDTQYF. The CDR3 coding sequence is TGTGCCTGGAGTGCAAGGGGCCGAGGCACAGATACGCAGTATTTT.

In this sample, this clone turned up once. V is TRBV7-2 and J is TRBJ2-3; possibly TRBD2 for D (7 bases). V was pared by 7 bases and J by 4 bases, with 18 bases between. The CDR3 is made up of 15 amino acids. Germline CDR1 is SGHTA and CDR2 is FQGNSA. This chain's CDR3 is CASTGGPGIPDTQYF. CDR3 in DNA: TGTGCCAGCACCGGGGGGCCTGGTATTCCAGATACGCAGTATTTT. The variable domain in full, completed from reference TRBV7-2 and TRBJ2-3, reads GAGVSQSPSNKVTEKGKDVELRCDPISGHTALYWYRQSLGQGLEFLIYFQGNSAPDKSGLPSDRFSAERTGGSVSTLTIQRTQQEDSAVYLCASTGGPGIPDTQYFGPGTRLTVL.

CDR3 protein: CASSLRQPANTGELFF. CDR3 in DNA: TGTGCCAGCAGCTTAAGACAGCCGGCGAACACCGGGGAGCTGTTTTTT. The rearrangement links TRBV7-2 to TRBJ2-2, with D maybe TRBD1 (5 bases). Germline CDR1 is SGHTA and CDR2 is FQGNSA. V lost 2 bases and J lost 0, with 10 bases in between. The CDR3 has 16 residues.

The chain joins TRBV5-1 to TRBJ1-4; 7 bases match TRBD1. This CDR3 is 13 amino acids long. V lost 6 bases, J lost 7 bases, and 6 bases stayed unmatched. Looked up from germline, CDR1 is SGHRS and CDR2 is YFSETQ. The CDR3 DNA sequence: TGCGCCAGCACCTACAGGGGTGGTGAAAAACTGTTTTTT. Its translation is CASTYRGGEKLFF.

The rearrangement joins TRBV10-3 to TRBJ2-5; 8 nucleotides agree with TRBD2. The germline gives CDR1 ENHRY, CDR2 SYGVKD. V lost 7 bases and J lost 2; bases outside the gene matches: 9. The CDR3 runs 15 residues. Here the CDR3 reads CAINSGGGRQETQYF. The CDR3, as DNA: TGTGCCATCAACTCCGGCGGGGGGCGACAAGAGACCCAGTACTTC.

The rearrangement uses TRBV19 and TRBJ1-6; no firm D call. CDR3 length: 13 amino acids. CDR1 and CDR2 (germline): LNHDA, SQIVND (reference sequence). V dropped 5 bases and J dropped 5 bases, with 7 bases sitting between them. The CDR3 reads CASSSQDNSPLHF. The CDR3 DNA reads as TGTGCCAGTAGTTCTCAGGATAATTCACCCCTCCACTTT.

About this clone itself: Other DNA sequences of this sample code for an identical CDR3. The chain recombines TRBV6-6 with TRBJ2-7; no reliable D call. Deletions cut 6 bases from V and 3 bases from J, with 6 bases between. Germline V gene sequence: CDR1 MNHNY, CDR2 SVGAGI (reference sequence). This CDR3 has 11 amino acids. CDR3 sequence reads: CASSRDYEQYF. CDR3 nucleotides: TGTGCCAGCAGCCGAGACTACGAGCAGTACTTC.

The chain recombines TRBV6-6 with TRBJ2-7; no definite D call. The germline V gene encodes CDR1 MNHNY and CDR2 SVGAGI (reference sequence). The CDR3 sequence is 15 residues long. V was cut by 4 bases and J by 4 bases, with 17 bases left in between. CDR3 bases: TGTGCCAGCAGTTCCTCCCTCGGCGGCCCTTACGAGCAGTACTTC. This gives the protein CASSSSLGGPYEQYF.

V is TRBV10-3 and J is TRBJ1-4, with D maybe TRBD1 (6 bases). This CDR3 is built from 16 residues. V was clipped by 4 bases and J by 3 bases, with 15 bases between them. Germline V gene sequence: CDR1 ENHRY, CDR2 SYGVKD. The CDR3 loop reads CAISVGGRVANEKLFF. The CDR3, as DNA: TGTGCCATCAGTGTGGGGGGGCGGGTGGCTAATGAAAAACTGTTTTTT.

This chain joins TRBV9 and TRBJ1-6, with no clear D. CDR1 SGDLS and CDR2 YYNGEE come from the germline V gene. Between the trimmed V and J ends, which lost 0 bases and 8 bases, there was a span of 12 bases. This CDR3 is built from 15 residues. CDR3 nucleotides: TGTGCCAGCAGCGTAGACCCCCGCGGGTATTCACCCCTCCACTTT. Amino acid sequence: CASSVDPRGYSPLHF.

The rearrangement links TRBV7-9 to TRBJ1-1, with a possible D match to TRBD1 (5 bases). V shed 7 bases and J shed 4 bases, with 13 bases lying between them. CDR1 is SEHNR, CDR2 FQNEAQ, per germline (reference sequence). This CDR3 is built from 13 residues. The CDR3 spells CASNLSGGTEAFF. DNA of the CDR3: TGTGCCAGCAACCTATCGGGGGGCACTGAAGCTTTCTTT.

The chain is built from TRBV7-2 and TRBJ2-7; TRBD2 agrees at 10 bases. The germline gives CDR1 SGHTA, CDR2 FQGNSA. The trim removed 2 bases at V and 7 bases at J, leaving 8 bases unmatched. This CDR3 has 15 residues. The CDR3, as DNA: TGTGCCAGCAGCTTACCACAGCGGGGGGGGAGGGAGCAGTACTTC. Translation: CASSLPQRGGREQYF. Full variable domain (outside the CDR3, taken from reference TRBV7-2 and TRBJ2-7): GAGVSQSPSNKVTEKGKDVELRCDPISGHTALYWYRQSLGQGLEFLIYFQGNSAPDKSGLPSDRFSAERTGGSVSTLTIQRTQQEDSAVYLCASSLPQRGGREQYFGPGTRLTVT.

The chain recombines TRBV5-8 with TRBJ2-7; 7 bases line up with TRBD2. J gave up 2 bases and V 4 bases, and 12 bases lay outside the gene matches. Germline V CDR1 and CDR2: SGHTS, YDEGEE. This CDR3 spans 16 amino acids. The CDR3 DNA reads as TGTGCCAGCAGCGTTAAAGCGGGGCCATCCCCCTACGAGCAGTACTTC. Its translation: CASSVKAGPSPYEQYF.

The chain links TRBV5-1 to TRBJ2-5; 7 bases are shared with TRBD1. In germline, CDR1 is SGHRS, CDR2 YFSETQ. The V segment lost 0 bases and the J segment 5 bases; nucleotides outside the gene matches: 4. This CDR3 has 14 amino acids. CDR3 loop: CASSLGQGRETQYF. The CDR3 DNA is TGCGCCAGCAGCTTGGGACAGGGCCGTGAGACCCAGTACTTC.

The gene calls are TRBV4-2 and TRBJ2-3; 11 bases are shared with TRBD2. V lost 0 bases and J lost 5; bases outside the gene matches: 7. The CDR3 covers 17 residues. Germline CDR1 is LGHNA and CDR2 is YNFKEQ. In nucleotides, the CDR3 is TGTGCCAGCAGCCAAGATCTGCTAGCGGGGGGCAGAGATACGCAGTATTTT. Its translation: CASSQDLLAGGRDTQYF.

The CDR3 protein is CASSYFPGQGAGEQYF. The CDR3 DNA sequence: TGTGCCAGCAGTTACTTTCCGGGACAGGGGGCAGGGGAGCAGTACTTC. The V gene is TRBV6-5, the J gene TRBJ2-7, with 12 bases lining up with TRBD1. The junction had 8 bases not matched to a gene; V was cut back by 1 base and J by 7 bases. This CDR3 spans 16 amino acids. Per germline, CDR1 MNHEY and CDR2 SVGAGI.

Written as DNA, the CDR3 is TGTGCCAGCTCCCCTACCACCGGGGAGCTGTTTTTT. Translated, it gives CASSPTTGELFF. The chain uses TRBV6-5 and TRBJ2-2; D ambiguous. The CDR3 has 12 residues. Trimming shortened V by 8 bases and J by 4 bases, and 8 bases separated the two germline ends. Germline V gene data show CDR1 as MNHEY and CDR2 as SVGAGI.